This TCR beta chain was retrieved from a study of blood T cell repertoires in COVID-19. The J segment lost 4 bases and the V segment lost 10 bases, leaving 9 bases of the junction unmatched. The germline V gene encodes CDR1 LNHDA and CDR2 SQIVND (reference sequence). The CDR3 covers 15 residues. Authors' analysis steps: Amplification of reference gene primers was used by the study to estimate nucleated cell counts. Some clones are missing from TCRdb's copy, which holds only in-frame ones; the method was immunoSEQ multiplex PCR. V and J calls and clone size are copied from that table; D and trimming were computed from the DNA. This sample yields over 250,000 clones, of which approximately 90% are seen a single time; roughly 4% belongs to the top ten.

The clonotype originates from a man aged 55 to 70 who had recovered from COVID-19. The chain has TRBV19 and TRBJ1-3, with TRBD1 matching 11 bases. Sequencing was performed on peripheral blood. As DNA, the CDR3 is TGTGCCACAGGGGACAGGGGGAATTCCGGAAACACCATATATTTT. As protein: CATGDRGNSGNTIYF.